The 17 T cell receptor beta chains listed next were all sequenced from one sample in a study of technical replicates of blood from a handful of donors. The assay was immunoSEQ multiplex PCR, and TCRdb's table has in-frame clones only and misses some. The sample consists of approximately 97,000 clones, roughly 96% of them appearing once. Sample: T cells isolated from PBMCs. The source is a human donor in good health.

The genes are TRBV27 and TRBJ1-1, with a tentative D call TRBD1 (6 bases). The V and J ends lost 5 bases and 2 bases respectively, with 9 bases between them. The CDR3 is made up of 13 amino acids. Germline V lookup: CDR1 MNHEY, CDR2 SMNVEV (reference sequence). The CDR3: CASSPGHNTEAFF. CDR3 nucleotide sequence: TGTGCCAGCAGTCCGGGACATAACACTGAAGCTTTCTTT.

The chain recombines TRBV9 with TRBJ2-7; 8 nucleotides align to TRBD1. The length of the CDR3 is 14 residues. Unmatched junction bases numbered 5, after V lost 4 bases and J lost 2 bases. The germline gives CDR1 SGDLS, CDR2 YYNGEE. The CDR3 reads CASSPTDRAYEQYF. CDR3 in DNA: TGTGCCAGCAGCCCCACGGACAGGGCCTACGAGCAGTACTTC.

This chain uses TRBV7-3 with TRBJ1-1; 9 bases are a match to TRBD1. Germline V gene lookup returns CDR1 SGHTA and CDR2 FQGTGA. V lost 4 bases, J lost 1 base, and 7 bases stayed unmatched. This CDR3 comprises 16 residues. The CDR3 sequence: CASSSTGTGRNTEAFF. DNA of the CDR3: TGTGCCAGCAGCTCGACCGGGACAGGGAGGAACACTGAAGCTTTCTTT.

The DNA for the CDR3 is TGCGCCAGCACTTCGGGGGACCCCGGCGGCTATGGCTACACCTTC. Amino acid sequence: CASTSGDPGGYGYTF. The J gene is TRBJ1-2, the V gene TRBV10-2; possibly TRBD1 for D (5 bases). This CDR3 has 15 amino acids. V lost 7 bases and J lost 4, with 19 bases in between. Germline CDR1 WSHSY, CDR2 SAAADI.

The chain's CDR3 is CASSLRDRDLYGYTF. In nucleotides, the CDR3 is TGTGCCAGCAGCTTGAGGGACAGGGACCTCTATGGCTACACCTTC. The V and J genes are TRBV13 and TRBJ1-2, with TRBD1 matching 9 bases. This CDR3 has 15 amino acids. V lost 3 bases to trimming and J lost 4 bases; unmatched junction nucleotides: 6. CDR1 PRHDT and CDR2 FYEKMQ come from the germline V gene (reference sequence).

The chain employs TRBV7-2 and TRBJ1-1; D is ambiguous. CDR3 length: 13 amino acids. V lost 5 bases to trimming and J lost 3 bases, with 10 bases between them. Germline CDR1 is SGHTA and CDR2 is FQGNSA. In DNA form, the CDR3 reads TGTGCCAGCAGCCCCGTTTTCGACACTGAAGCTTTCTTT. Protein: CASSPVFDTEAFF.

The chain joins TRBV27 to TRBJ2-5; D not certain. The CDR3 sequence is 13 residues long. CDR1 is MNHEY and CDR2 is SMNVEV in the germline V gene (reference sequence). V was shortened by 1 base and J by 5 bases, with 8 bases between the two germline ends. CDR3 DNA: TGTGCCAGCAGTTTATACACCTGGGAGACCCAGTACTTC. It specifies CASSLYTWETQYF.

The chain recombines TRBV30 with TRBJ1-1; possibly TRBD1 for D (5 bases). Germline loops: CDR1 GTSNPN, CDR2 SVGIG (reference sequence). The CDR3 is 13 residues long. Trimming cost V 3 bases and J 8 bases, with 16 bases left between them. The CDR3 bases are TGTGCCTGGAGAAACGTTAGGGGCCAGGAAGCTTTCTTT. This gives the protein CAWRNVRGQEAFF.

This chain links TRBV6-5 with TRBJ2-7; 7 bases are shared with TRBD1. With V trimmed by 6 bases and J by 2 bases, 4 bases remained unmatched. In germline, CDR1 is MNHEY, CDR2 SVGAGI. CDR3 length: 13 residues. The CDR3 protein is CASRKTGTYEQYF. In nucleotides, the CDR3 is TGTGCCAGCAGAAAGACAGGGACCTACGAGCAGTACTTC.

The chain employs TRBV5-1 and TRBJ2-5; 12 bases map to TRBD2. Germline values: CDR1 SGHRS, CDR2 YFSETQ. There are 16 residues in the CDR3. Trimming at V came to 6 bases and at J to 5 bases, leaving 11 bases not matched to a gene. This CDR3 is CASTPLQTSGSETQYF. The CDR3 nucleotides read TGCGCCAGCACCCCGCTGCAGACTAGCGGGAGCGAGACCCAGTACTTC.

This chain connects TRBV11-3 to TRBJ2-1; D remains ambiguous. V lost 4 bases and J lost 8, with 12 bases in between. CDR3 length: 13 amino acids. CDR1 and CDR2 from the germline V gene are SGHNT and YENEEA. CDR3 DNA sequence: TGTGCCAGCAGCTATCGAGGCTGGGATGAGCAGTTCTTC. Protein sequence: CASSYRGWDEQFF.

The CDR3 region is CASAVTSGYEQYF. The DNA for the CDR3 is TGTGCCAGCGCTGTTACTAGCGGTTACGAGCAGTACTTC. This chain links TRBV14 with TRBJ2-7, with 8 bases aligning to TRBD2. With 8 bases clipped from V and 4 bases from J, the junction kept 7 bases outside the gene matches. Germline values: CDR1 SGHDN, CDR2 FVKESK. The CDR3 has 13 residues.

CDR3: CASSFTTYEQYF. DNA for the CDR3: TGTGCCAGCAGCTTCACTACCTACGAGCAGTACTTC. V and J are TRBV11-3 and TRBJ2-7; D is uncertain. The CDR3 totals 12 residues. Germline CDR1 and CDR2: SGHNT and YENEEA. V was pared by 3 bases and J by 2 bases, with 5 bases between.

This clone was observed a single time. CDR3 amino acids: CASSSTTGDTEAFF. The CDR3 DNA sequence: TGTGCCAGCAGTTCGACGACAGGGGACACTGAAGCTTTCTTT. The V gene is TRBV7-9, the J gene TRBJ1-1; TRBD1 matches 8 bases. The length of the CDR3 is 14 residues. The germline gives CDR1 SEHNR, CDR2 FQNEAQ (reference sequence). Germline trimming cut 6 bases from V and 3 bases from J; bases unmatched to any gene: 6.

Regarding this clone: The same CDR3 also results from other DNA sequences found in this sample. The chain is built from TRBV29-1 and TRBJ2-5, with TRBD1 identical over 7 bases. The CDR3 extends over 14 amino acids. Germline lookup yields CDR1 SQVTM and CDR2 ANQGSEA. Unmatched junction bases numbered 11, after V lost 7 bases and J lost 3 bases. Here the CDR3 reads CSASSGQPKETQYF. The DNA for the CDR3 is TGCAGCGCCTCCTCGGGACAGCCTAAAGAGACCCAGTACTTC. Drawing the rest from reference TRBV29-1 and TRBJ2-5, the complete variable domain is SAVISQKPSRDICQRGTSLTIQCQVDSQVTMMFWYRQQPGQSLTLIATANQGSEATYESGFVIDKFPISRPNLTFSTLTVSNMSPEDSSIYLCSASSGQPKETQYFGPGTRLLVL.

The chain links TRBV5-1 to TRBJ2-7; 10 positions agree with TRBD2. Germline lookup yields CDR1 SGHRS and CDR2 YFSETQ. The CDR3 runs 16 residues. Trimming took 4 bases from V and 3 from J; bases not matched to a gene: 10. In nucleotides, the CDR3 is TGCGCCAGCAGCCCCTGGCCAGCGGGAGGGAACTACGAGCAGTACTTC. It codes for CASSPWPAGGNYEQYF.

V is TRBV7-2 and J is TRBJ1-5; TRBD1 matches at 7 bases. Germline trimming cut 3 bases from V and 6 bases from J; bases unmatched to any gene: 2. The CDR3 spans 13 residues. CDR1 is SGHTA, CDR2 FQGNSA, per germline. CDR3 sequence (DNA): TGTGCCAGCAGCTTCTACAGGGGTCAGCCCCAGCATTTT. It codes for CASSFYRGQPQHF. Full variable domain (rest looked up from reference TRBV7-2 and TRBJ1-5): GAGVSQSPSNKVTEKGKDVELRCDPISGHTALYWYRQSLGQGLEFLIYFQGNSAPDKSGLPSDRFSAERTGGSVSTLTIQRTQQEDSAVYLCASSFYRGQPQHFGDGTRLSIL.